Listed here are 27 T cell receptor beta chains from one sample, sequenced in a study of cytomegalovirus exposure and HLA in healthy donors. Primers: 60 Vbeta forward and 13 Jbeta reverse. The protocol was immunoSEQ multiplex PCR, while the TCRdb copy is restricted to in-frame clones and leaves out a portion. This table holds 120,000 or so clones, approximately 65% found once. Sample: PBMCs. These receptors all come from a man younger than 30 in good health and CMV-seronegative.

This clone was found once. CDR3 in DNA: TGTGCCGCGGGCCTCGTGATAGGGGGCCGCGGGTGGGATGGCTACACCTTC. Amino acids: CAAGLVIGGRGWDGYTF. This rearrangement joins TRBV27 to TRBJ1-2, with 7 bases fitting TRBD1. Trimming removed 11 bases from V and 6 bases from J; junction bases left unmatched: 24. The V gene's germline CDR1 is MNHEY and CDR2 SMNVEV (reference sequence). CDR3 length: 17 residues.

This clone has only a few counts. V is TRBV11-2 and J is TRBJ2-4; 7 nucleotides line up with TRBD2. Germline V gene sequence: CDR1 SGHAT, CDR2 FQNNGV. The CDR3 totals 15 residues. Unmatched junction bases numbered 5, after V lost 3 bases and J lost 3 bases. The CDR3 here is CASSLPSGLKNIQYF. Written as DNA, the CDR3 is TGTGCCAGCAGCTTGCCTAGCGGCCTCAAAAACATTCAGTACTTC.

In nucleotides, the CDR3 is TGTGCCAGCAGTTTTTTTGGGACAGGAGTTAATCTAGATGGCTACACCTTC. Protein product: CASSFFGTGVNLDGYTF. The chain couples TRBV28 to TRBJ1-2, with 8 bases lining up with TRBD1. CDR1 MDHEN and CDR2 SYDVKM come from the germline V gene. This CDR3 spans 17 amino acids. The junction had 15 bases not matched to a gene; V was cut back by 3 bases and J by 6 bases.

The CDR3 DNA reads as TGTGCCAGCAGTTTAAGACTAGCCCCCGGGGAGCTGTTTTTT. Its protein product is CASSLRLAPGELFF. The V and J genes are TRBV28 and TRBJ2-2; TRBD2 agrees at 7 bases. The ends lost 2 bases at V and 6 bases at J; junction bases unmatched: 3. The CDR3 runs 14 residues. Per germline, CDR1 MDHEN and CDR2 SYDVKM.

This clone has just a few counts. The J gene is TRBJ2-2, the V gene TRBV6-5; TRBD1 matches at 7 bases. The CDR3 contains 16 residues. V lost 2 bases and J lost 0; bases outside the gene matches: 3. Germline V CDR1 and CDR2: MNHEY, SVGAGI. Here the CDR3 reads CASSYIGTANTGELFF. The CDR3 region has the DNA TGTGCCAGCAGTTACATCGGGACAGCGAACACCGGGGAGCTGTTTTTT.

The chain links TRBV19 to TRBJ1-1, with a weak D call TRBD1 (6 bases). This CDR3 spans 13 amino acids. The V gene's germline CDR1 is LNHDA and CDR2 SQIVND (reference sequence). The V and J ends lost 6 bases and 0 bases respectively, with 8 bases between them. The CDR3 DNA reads TGTGCCAGTAGATCAGGGGTGAACACTGAAGCTTTCTTT. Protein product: CASRSGVNTEAFF.

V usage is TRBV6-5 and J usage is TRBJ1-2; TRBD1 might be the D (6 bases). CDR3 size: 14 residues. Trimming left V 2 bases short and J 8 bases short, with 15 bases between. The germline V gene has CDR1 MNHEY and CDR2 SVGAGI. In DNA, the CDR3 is TGTGCCAGCAGTTACCTCCTGGGGGCCGGCGGCTACACCTTC. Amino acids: CASSYLLGAGGYTF.

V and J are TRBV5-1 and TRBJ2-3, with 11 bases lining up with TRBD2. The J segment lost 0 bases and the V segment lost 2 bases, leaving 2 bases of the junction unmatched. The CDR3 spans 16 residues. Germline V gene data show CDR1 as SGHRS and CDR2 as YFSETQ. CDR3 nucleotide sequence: TGCGCCAGCAGCTTCGGGACTAGCGGAAGCACAGATACGCAGTATTTT. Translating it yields CASSFGTSGSTDTQYF.

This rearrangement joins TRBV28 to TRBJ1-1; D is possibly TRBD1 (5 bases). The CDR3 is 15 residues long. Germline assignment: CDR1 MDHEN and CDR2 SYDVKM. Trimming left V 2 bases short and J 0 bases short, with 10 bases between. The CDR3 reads CASSLGRRVNTEAFF. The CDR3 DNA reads TGTGCCAGCAGTTTAGGGCGCAGGGTGAACACTGAAGCTTTCTTT.

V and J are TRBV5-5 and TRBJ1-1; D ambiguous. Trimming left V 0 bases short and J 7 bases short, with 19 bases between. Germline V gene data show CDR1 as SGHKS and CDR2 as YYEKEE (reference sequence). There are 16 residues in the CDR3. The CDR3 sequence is CASSLGRIFGPLEAFF. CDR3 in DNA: TGTGCCAGCAGCTTGGGACGGATCTTTGGGCCCCTTGAAGCTTTCTTT.

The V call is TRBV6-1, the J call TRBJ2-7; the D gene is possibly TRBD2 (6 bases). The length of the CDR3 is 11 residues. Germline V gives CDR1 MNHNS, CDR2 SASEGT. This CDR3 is CVSGDRNEQYF. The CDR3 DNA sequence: TGTGTTAGCGGAGATAGGAACGAGCAGTACTTC.

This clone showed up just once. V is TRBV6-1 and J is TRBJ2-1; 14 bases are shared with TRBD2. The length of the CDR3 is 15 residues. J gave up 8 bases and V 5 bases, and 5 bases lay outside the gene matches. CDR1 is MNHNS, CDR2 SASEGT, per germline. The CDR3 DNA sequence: TGTGCCAGCAGTAAGACTAGCGGGGGGGCCGATGAGCAGTTCTTC. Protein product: CASSKTSGGADEQFF.

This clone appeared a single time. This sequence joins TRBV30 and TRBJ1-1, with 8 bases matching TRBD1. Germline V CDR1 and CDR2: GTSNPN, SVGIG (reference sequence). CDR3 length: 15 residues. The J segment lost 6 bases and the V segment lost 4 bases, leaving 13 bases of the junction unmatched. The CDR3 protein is CAWNEVGRGRPEAFF. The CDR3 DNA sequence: TGTGCCTGGAATGAGGTGGGCAGGGGGCGGCCTGAAGCTTTCTTT.

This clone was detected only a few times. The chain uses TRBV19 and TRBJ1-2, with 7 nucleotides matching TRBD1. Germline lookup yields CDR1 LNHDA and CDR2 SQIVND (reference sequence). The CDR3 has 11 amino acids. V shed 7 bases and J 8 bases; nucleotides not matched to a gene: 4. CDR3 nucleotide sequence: TGTGCCAGTAAGACAGGGCAAGGCTACACCTTC. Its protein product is CASKTGQGYTF.

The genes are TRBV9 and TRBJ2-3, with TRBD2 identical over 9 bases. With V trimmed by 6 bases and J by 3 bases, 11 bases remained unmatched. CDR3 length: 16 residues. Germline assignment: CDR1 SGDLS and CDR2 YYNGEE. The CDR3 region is CASTVAGAGGTDTQYF. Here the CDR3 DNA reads TGTGCCAGCACCGTCGCGGGAGCGGGGGGAACAGATACGCAGTATTTT.

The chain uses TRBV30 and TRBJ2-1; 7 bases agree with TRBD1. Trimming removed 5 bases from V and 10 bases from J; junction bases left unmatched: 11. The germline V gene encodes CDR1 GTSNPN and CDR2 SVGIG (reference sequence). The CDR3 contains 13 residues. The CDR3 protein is CAWGQARVWEQFF. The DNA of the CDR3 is TGTGCCTGGGGACAGGCGCGGGTCTGGGAGCAGTTCTTC.

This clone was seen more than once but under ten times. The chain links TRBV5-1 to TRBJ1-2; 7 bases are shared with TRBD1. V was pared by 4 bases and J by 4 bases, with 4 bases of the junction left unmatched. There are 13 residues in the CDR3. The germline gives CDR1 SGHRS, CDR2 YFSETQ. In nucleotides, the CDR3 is TGCGCCAGCAGCCCGGGACAGATCTATGGCTACACCTTC. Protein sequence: CASSPGQIYGYTF.

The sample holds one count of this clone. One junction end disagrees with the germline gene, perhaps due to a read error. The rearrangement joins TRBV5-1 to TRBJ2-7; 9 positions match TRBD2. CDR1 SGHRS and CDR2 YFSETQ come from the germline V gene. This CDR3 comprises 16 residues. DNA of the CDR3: TGCGCCCGCAGCTTGTATAGCGGGAGTTACTCCTACGAGCAGTACTTC. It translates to CARSLYSGSYSYEQYF.

The CDR3 here is CASSQGLTDTQYF. The CDR3 coding sequence is TGTGCCAGCAGTCAGGGACTCACAGATACGCAGTATTTT. V is TRBV5-6 and J is TRBJ2-3; the D gene is possibly TRBD2 (6 bases). This CDR3 comprises 13 residues. The germline V gene has CDR1 SGHDT and CDR2 YYEEEE. V was trimmed by 5 bases and J by 2 bases, leaving 9 bases between them. Complete variable domain (other parts from reference TRBV5-6 and TRBJ2-3): DAGVTQSPTHLIKTRGQQVTLRCSPKSGHDTVSWYQQALGQGPQFIFQYYEEEERQRGNFPDRFSGHQFPNYSSELNVNALLLGDSALYLCASSQGLTDTQYFGPGTRLTVL.

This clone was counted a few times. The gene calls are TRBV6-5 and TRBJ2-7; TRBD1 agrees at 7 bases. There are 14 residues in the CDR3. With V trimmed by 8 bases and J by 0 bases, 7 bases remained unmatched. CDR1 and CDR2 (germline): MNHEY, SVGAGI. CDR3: CASRQGPDSYEQYF. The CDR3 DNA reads TGTGCCAGCCGACAGGGACCCGACTCCTACGAGCAGTACTTC.

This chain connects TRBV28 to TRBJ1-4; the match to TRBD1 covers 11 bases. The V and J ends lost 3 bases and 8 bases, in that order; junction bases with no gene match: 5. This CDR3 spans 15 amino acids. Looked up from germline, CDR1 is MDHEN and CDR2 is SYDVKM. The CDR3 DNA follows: TGTGCCAGCAGTTTTGCGGGACAGGGGGACGAAAAACTGTTTTTT. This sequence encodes CASSFAGQGDEKLFF.

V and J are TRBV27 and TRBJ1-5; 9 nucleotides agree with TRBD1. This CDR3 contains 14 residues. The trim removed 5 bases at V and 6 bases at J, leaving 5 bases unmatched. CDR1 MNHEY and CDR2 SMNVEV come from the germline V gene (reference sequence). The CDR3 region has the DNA TGTGCCAGCAGTCCGGGACAGGGTTCTCAGCCCCAGCATTTT. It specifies CASSPGQGSQPQHF.

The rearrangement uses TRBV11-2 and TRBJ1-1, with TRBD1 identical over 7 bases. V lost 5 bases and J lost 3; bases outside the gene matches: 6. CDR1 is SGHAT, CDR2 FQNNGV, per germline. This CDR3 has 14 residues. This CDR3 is CASSQGTVYTEAFF. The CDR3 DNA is TGTGCCAGCAGCCAGGGGACAGTTTACACTGAAGCTTTCTTT. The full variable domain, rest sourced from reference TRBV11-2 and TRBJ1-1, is EAGVAQSPRYKIIEKRQSVAFWCNPISGHATLYWYQQILGQGPKLLIQFQNNGVVDDSQLPKDRFSAERLKGVDSTLKIQPAKLEDSAVYLCASSQGTVYTEAFFGQGTRLTVV.

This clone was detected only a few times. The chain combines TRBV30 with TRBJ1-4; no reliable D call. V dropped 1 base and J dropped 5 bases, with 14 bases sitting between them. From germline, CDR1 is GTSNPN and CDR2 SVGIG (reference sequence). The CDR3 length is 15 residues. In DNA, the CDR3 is TGTGCCTGGAGTGCCCGGTTGTCAGGCAATGAAAAACTGTTTTTT. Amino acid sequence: CAWSARLSGNEKLFF.

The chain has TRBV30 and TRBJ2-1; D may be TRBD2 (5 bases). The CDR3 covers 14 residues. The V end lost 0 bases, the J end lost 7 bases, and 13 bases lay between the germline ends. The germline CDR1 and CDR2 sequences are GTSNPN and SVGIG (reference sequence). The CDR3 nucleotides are TGTGCCTGGAGTGTACGGACTCTTGTAAATGAGCAGTTCTTC. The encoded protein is CAWSVRTLVNEQFF. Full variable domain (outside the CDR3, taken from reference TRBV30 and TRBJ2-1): SQTIHQWPATLVQPVGSPLSLECTVEGTSNPNLYWYRQAAGRGLQLLFYSVGIGQISSEVPQNLSASRPQDRQFILSSKKLLLSDSGFYLCAWSVRTLVNEQFFGPGTRLTVL.

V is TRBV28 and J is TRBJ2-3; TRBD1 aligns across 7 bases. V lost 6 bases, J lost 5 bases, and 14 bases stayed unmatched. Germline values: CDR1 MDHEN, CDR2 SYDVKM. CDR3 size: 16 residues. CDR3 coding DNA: TGTGCCAGCAGGATGGGACAGTGGACTTCCCGAGATACGCAGTATTTT. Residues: CASRMGQWTSRDTQYF.

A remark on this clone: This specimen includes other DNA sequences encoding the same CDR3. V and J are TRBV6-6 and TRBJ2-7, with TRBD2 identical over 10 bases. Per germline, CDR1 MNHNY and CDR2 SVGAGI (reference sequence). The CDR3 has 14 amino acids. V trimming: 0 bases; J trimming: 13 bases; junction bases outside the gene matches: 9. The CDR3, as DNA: TGTGCCAGCAGTTACTCCCCTCCCGGGACTAGCGTCTACTTC. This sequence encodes CASSYSPPGTSVYF.